One and the same sample provided the 20 T cell receptor beta chains below, sequenced in a study of T cell changes during pregnancy in multiple sclerosis. Here immunoSEQ multiplex PCR was the method, and the copy in TCRdb shows in-frame clones only, minus some. This sample has roughly 79,000 clones; around 90% occur once, and the top ten carry approximately 0.41%. The sequencing used CD4+ T cells from peripheral blood mononuclear cells, collected before pregnancy. The receptors were sampled from a female donor with multiple sclerosis, enrolled in a pregnancy study.

CDR3 DNA sequence: TGTGCCTGGAGGGATCGTTGGACTAACACCGGGGAGCTGTTTTTT. Its translation: CAWRDRWTNTGELFF. The chain joins TRBV30 to TRBJ2-2, with D tentatively TRBD2 (5 bases). This CDR3 has 15 amino acids. Looked up from germline, CDR1 is GTSNPN and CDR2 is SVGIG (reference sequence). With 3 bases removed from V and 2 bases from J, the gap between germline ends came to 13 bases.

This clone was counted once. At one end, the junction sequence differs from germline, possibly due to a read error. The V and J genes are TRBV7-7 and TRBJ2-5, with 7 bases lining up with TRBD2. Germline CDR1 and CDR2: SSHAT and FNYEAQ (reference sequence). The CDR3 is made up of 13 amino acids. The CDR3 spells CASSWGGEETQYF. DNA for the CDR3: TGTGCTAGCAGCTGGGGGGGAGAAGAGACCCAGTACTTC.

The V gene is TRBV28, the J gene TRBJ2-1; D remains ambiguous. The germline gives CDR1 MDHEN, CDR2 SYDVKM. The CDR3 runs to 12 residues. V lost 3 bases and J lost 9, with 9 bases in between. CDR3 sequence: CASSFRGAEQFF. The CDR3 DNA reads TGTGCCAGCAGTTTTCGAGGAGCTGAGCAGTTCTTC.

This chain joins TRBV10-3 and TRBJ1-4, with TRBD1 identical over 8 bases. The CDR3 is made up of 14 amino acids. V lost 7 bases and J lost 8; bases outside the gene matches: 9. The germline V gene encodes CDR1 ENHRY and CDR2 SYGVKD. For the CDR3, the DNA is TGTGCCATCATGGGTCAGGGGGCTCGAGAAAAACTGTTTTTT. This encodes CAIMGQGAREKLFF.

The chain links TRBV4-1 to TRBJ2-2; 12 bases are a match to TRBD2. After removal of 0 bases from V and 2 bases from J, the junction contained 4 bases not matched to a gene. The germline gives CDR1 MGHRA, CDR2 YSYEKL. The CDR3 is 18 amino acids. As DNA, the CDR3 is TGCGCCAGCAGCCAAGAGCGACTAGCGGGAGCTAACACCGGGGAGCTGTTTTTT. Residues: CASSQERLAGANTGELFF.

This clone was observed a single time. The chain uses TRBV15 and TRBJ2-5; 7 bases are a match to TRBD2. The germline V gene encodes CDR1 LNHNV and CDR2 YYDKDF (reference sequence). The V gene end was trimmed by 5 bases and the J gene end by 0 bases; junction bases not matched to a gene: 6. The CDR3 has 15 residues. CDR3 residues: CATSSSGTYQETQYF. In nucleotides, the CDR3 is TGTGCCACCAGCTCCAGCGGGACGTACCAAGAGACCCAGTACTTC.

This chain links TRBV28 with TRBJ2-5; D is undetermined. The CDR3 is made up of 12 amino acids. Germline assignment: CDR1 MDHEN and CDR2 SYDVKM. Trimming shortened V by 7 bases and J by 1 base, and 7 bases separated the two germline ends. CDR3 in amino acids: CASTTTQETQYF. The DNA of the CDR3 is TGTGCCAGCACCACAACCCAAGAGACCCAGTACTTC.

V is TRBV5-1 and J is TRBJ2-5; D is unclear. CDR1 SGHRS and CDR2 YFSETQ come from the germline V gene. The V and J ends lost 5 bases and 2 bases respectively, with 4 bases between them. The CDR3 covers 11 residues. The CDR3 DNA reads as TGCGCCAGCAGACGGCAAGAGACCCAGTACTTC. Translating gives CASRRQETQYF. The full variable domain, rest sourced from reference TRBV5-1 and TRBJ2-5, is KAGVTQTPRYLIKTRGQQVTLSCSPISGHRSVSWYQQTPGQGLQFLFEYFSETQRNKGNFPGRFSGRQFSNSRSEMNVSTLELGDSALYLCASRRQETQYFGPGTRLLVL.

Here the CDR3 DNA reads TGTGCCAGCAGCTTAGGTGTCTCTACCGGCGAGCAGTACTTC. Residues: CASSLGVSTGEQYF. This chain uses TRBV11-2 with TRBJ2-7; no reliable D call. Deletions cut 1 base from V and 6 bases from J, with 13 bases between. This CDR3 is 14 amino acids long. Germline V gives CDR1 SGHAT, CDR2 FQNNGV.

V and J are TRBV5-6 and TRBJ1-5; 8 bases match TRBD1. The CDR3 runs 14 residues. The V segment lost 0 bases and the J segment 5 bases; nucleotides outside the gene matches: 1. The germline CDR1 and CDR2 sequences are SGHDT and YYEEEE. CDR3 amino acids: CASSLGQGYQPQHF. The CDR3 coding sequence is TGTGCCAGCAGCTTGGGACAGGGGTATCAGCCCCAGCATTTT. Supplemented by reference TRBV5-6 and TRBJ1-5, the full variable domain reads DAGVTQSPTHLIKTRGQQVTLRCSPKSGHDTVSWYQQALGQGPQFIFQYYEEEERQRGNFPDRFSGHQFPNYSSELNVNALLLGDSALYLCASSLGQGYQPQHFGDGTRLSIL.

The V call is TRBV7-8, the J call TRBJ2-7, with TRBD1 identical over 7 bases. Germline V gives CDR1 SGHVS, CDR2 FQNEAQ. The CDR3 is 17 amino acids. Trimming at V came to 1 base and at J to 4 bases, leaving 13 bases not matched to a gene. The CDR3, as DNA: TGTGCCAGCAGCTTAGGTAGCGCGACAGGGCTTTCGTACGAGCAGTACTTC. It specifies CASSLGSATGLSYEQYF.

This clone was detected once. The chain has TRBV28 and TRBJ1-3; 9 bases align to TRBD1. J lost 16 bases, V lost 5 bases, and 15 bases had no gene match. CDR1 and CDR2 from the germline V gene are MDHEN and SYDVKM. CDR3 size: 14 residues. CDR3 in amino acids: CASSRGQGGLIRYF. The CDR3 bases are TGTGCCAGCAGTAGGGGACAGGGAGGGCTAATTCGGTATTTT.

The CDR3: CASSLQGFDYEQYF. CDR3 in DNA: TGCGCCAGCAGCTTGCAGGGATTTGACTACGAGCAGTACTTC. The rearrangement joins TRBV5-1 to TRBJ2-7; the D gene is possibly TRBD1 (5 bases). The V gene lost 1 base and the J gene lost 3 bases, with 11 bases spanning the gap. Germline V gene data show CDR1 as SGHRS and CDR2 as YFSETQ. CDR3 length: 14 residues. Full variable domain (missing parts from reference TRBV5-1 and TRBJ2-7): KAGVTQTPRYLIKTRGQQVTLSCSPISGHRSVSWYQQTPGQGLQFLFEYFSETQRNKGNFPGRFSGRQFSNSRSEMNVSTLELGDSALYLCASSLQGFDYEQYFGPGTRLTVT.

This clone was seen only once. V usage is TRBV4-3 and J usage is TRBJ2-3; D might be TRBD2 (5 bases). The V end was cut by 3 bases, the J end by 6 bases, with 10 bases between. The CDR3 totals 13 residues. Germline CDR1 LGHNA, CDR2 YSLEER. CDR3 coding DNA: TGCGCCAGCAGCCAGACTATTGTGGATACGCAGTATTTT. Translation gives CASSQTIVDTQYF.

This clone was detected once. V gene TRBV9 combines with J gene TRBJ1-4, with unresolved D. Trimming removed 0 bases from V and 1 base from J, with 10 bases in between. CDR1 and CDR2 (germline): SGDLS, YYNGEE. This CDR3 comprises 16 residues. In DNA form, the CDR3 reads TGTGCCAGCAGCGTAGGGGCCGGAGGAACTAATGAAAAACTGTTTTTT. This gives the protein CASSVGAGGTNEKLFF.

The gene calls are TRBV18 and TRBJ1-2, with 8 bases fitting TRBD1. CDR3 length: 14 amino acids. V was pared by 3 bases and J by 8 bases, with 8 bases of the junction left unmatched. Germline V gives CDR1 KGHSH, CDR2 LQKENI. CDR3 amino acids: CASSPTGTGYGYTF. The CDR3 bases are TGTGCCAGCTCACCTACCGGGACAGGTTACGGCTACACCTTC.

The V call is TRBV11-2, the J call TRBJ1-1; D is perhaps TRBD1 (6 bases). Trimming pared 0 bases from V and 10 bases from J, leaving 12 bases between. The CDR3 length is 13 residues. Looked up from germline, CDR1 is SGHAT and CDR2 is FQNNGV. Here the CDR3 reads CASSLETGRRAFF. CDR3 sequence (DNA): TGTGCCAGCAGCTTAGAGACAGGACGGAGAGCTTTCTTT.

This chain connects TRBV30 to TRBJ2-3; D is unresolved. The CDR3 loop spans 15 amino acids. V was shortened by 5 bases and J by 3 bases, with 18 bases between the two germline ends. Germline V CDR1 and CDR2: GTSNPN, SVGIG (reference sequence). The CDR3 DNA reads as TGTGCCTGGGCACCCCCTAGTCAGAAGACAGATACGCAGTATTTT. This gives the protein CAWAPPSQKTDTQYF.

The chain recombines TRBV7-2 with TRBJ1-6; 9 positions match TRBD1. CDR3 length equals 16 residues. V was clipped by 5 bases and J by 7 bases; unmatched bases: 9. Germline lookup yields CDR1 SGHTA and CDR2 FQGNSA. CDR3 amino acids: CASSPGPGQGNSPLHF. The CDR3 DNA reads TGTGCCAGCAGCCCCGGACCGGGACAGGGAAATTCACCCCTCCACTTT.

The rearrangement joins TRBV9 to TRBJ2-2; no clear D. V was clipped by 3 bases and J by 0 bases, with 6 bases between them. CDR1 and CDR2 (germline): SGDLS, YYNGEE. The CDR3 has 14 amino acids. The CDR3 DNA sequence: TGTGCCAGCAGCGGTGGCTCGAACACCGGGGAGCTGTTTTTT. The encoded protein is CASSGGSNTGELFF.